This T cell receptor (beta chain) was obtained from a study of CD8 T cells in ankylosing spondylitis. The study's findings and limits: Disease-associated clones were reportedly significantly overrepresented in matched ankylosing spondylitis synovial fluid. Ankylosing spondylitis blood seemed to carry a telltale TCR beta motif made of eight highly homologous variants. Reactive arthritis synovial fluid and blood previously showed some of these motif variants.

The CDR3 spans 14 residues. Trimming pared 0 bases from V and 7 bases from J, leaving 12 bases between. Per germline, CDR1 LGHNA and CDR2 YSLEER. By quantitative 5'-RACE with molecular barcodes, the TCR beta libraries were made. TCRdb reanalysed the 5' RACE reads using MiXCR and keeps one entry per CDR3 protein. The sample has approximately 25,000 distinct CDR3 sequences; 17% are singletons. This clonotype turned up a few times. Its target is not known. The receptor was derived from a male donor with ankylosing spondylitis or in good health (not recorded which). Input material: blood. The chain couples TRBV4-3 to TRBJ1-2; D gene unclear. CDR3 coding DNA: TGCGCCAGCAGCCAAGATAGGCGGGCTTCTGGCTACACCTTC. This sequence encodes CASSQDRRASGYTF.